One and the same sample provided the 17 T cell receptor beta chains below, sequenced in a study of cytomegalovirus exposure and HLA in healthy donors. Both 60 Vbeta primers and 13 Jbeta primers went into the PCR. Profiled with immunoSEQ multiplex PCR; TCRdb holds only in-frame clones, not every one. The table includes a few hundred thousand clones, roughly 70% detected once. Material for sequencing was PBMCs. All receptors derive from a woman younger than 45 in good health and CMV-seronegative.

This clone has more than one count but fewer than ten. CDR3 coding DNA: TGTGCCAGCAGCTTGGTACATGTCCTAGCGGGATCGAACACCGGGGAGCTGTTTTTT. The encoded protein is CASSLVHVLAGSNTGELFF. The chain carries TRBV5-5 and TRBJ2-2; 9 bases agree with TRBD2. This CDR3 has 19 amino acids. Germline V gene lookup returns CDR1 SGHKS and CDR2 YYEKEE (reference sequence). V trimming: 0 bases; J trimming: 0 bases; junction bases outside the gene matches: 9.

This sequence joins TRBV19 and TRBJ1-1, with D perhaps TRBD1 (5 bases). The CDR3 length is 14 residues. Between the trimmed V and J ends, which lost 7 bases and 1 base, there was a span of 13 bases. The germline gives CDR1 LNHDA, CDR2 SQIVND (reference sequence). The CDR3 sequence: CASTQTEANTEAFF. For the CDR3, the DNA is TGTGCCAGTACCCAGACAGAAGCGAACACTGAAGCTTTCTTT.

This rearrangement joins TRBV9 to TRBJ1-1, with TRBD1 matching over 8 bases. CDR3 length: 15 residues. V lost 2 bases, J lost 8 bases, and 11 bases stayed unmatched. From germline, CDR1 is SGDLS and CDR2 YYNGEE. CDR3 DNA sequence: TGTGCCAGCAGCGTGGATGGCGACAGGGGCCAGGAAGCTTTCTTT. This codes for CASSVDGDRGQEAFF. Filled out from reference TRBV9 and TRBJ1-1, the complete variable domain reads DSGVTQTPKHLITATGQRVTLRCSPRSGDLSVYWYQQSLDQGLQFLIQYYNGEERAKGNILERFSAQQFPDLHSELNLSSLELGDSALYFCASSVDGDRGQEAFFGQGTRLTVV.

The chain employs TRBV4-1 and TRBJ2-1, with 10 bases identical to TRBD2. Unmatched junction bases numbered 7, after V lost 2 bases and J lost 3 bases. In germline, CDR1 is MGHRA, CDR2 YSYEKL. The CDR3 runs to 17 residues. CDR3 nucleotide sequence: TGCGCCAGCAGCCAACCCCCGATAGCGGGAGGCTACAATGAGCAGTTCTTC. Translated: CASSQPPIAGGYNEQFF.

This chain connects TRBV6-5 to TRBJ1-1; 8 bases line up with TRBD1. V lost 2 bases, J lost 11 bases, and 7 bases stayed unmatched. This CDR3 spans 13 amino acids. CDR1 MNHEY and CDR2 SVGAGI come from the germline V gene. Here the CDR3 DNA reads TGTGCCAGCAGTTACCCTGGACAGGGCCGGGCTTTCTTT. This codes for CASSYPGQGRAFF.

The rearrangement links TRBV6-1 to TRBJ2-1; TRBD2 agrees at 8 bases. V lost 0 bases and J lost 5; bases outside the gene matches: 12. Germline V gene lookup returns CDR1 MNHNS and CDR2 SASEGT. CDR3 size: 18 residues. CDR3 sequence (DNA): TGTGCCAGCAGTGAAGCTGTGGGGTGGGCGGGGGGAAACAATGAGCAGTTCTTC. It codes for CASSEAVGWAGGNNEQFF.

DNA for the CDR3: TGTGCCAGCAGCAAAGTGTTTCGGCGGTTCGGGTCCTCCCCTTGCGAGCAGTACTTC. This gives the protein CASSKVFRRFGSSPCEQYF. The V and J genes are TRBV21-1 and TRBJ2-7; TRBD2 is the table's D call and was not checked against the DNA. TRBV21-1 counts as a pseudogene. This CDR3 is 19 amino acids long.

This rearrangement joins TRBV6-1 to TRBJ2-4; D is ambiguous. The length of the CDR3 is 13 residues. Germline values: CDR1 MNHNS, CDR2 SASEGT. The germline V and J ends were trimmed by 2 bases and 9 bases, with 11 bases remaining between them. The CDR3, as DNA: TGTGCCAGCAGTGAAAGCGACGTCGGCATTCAGTACTTC. Translating it yields CASSESDVGIQYF.

This clone was counted only a few times. The chain couples TRBV27 to TRBJ2-7, with D tentatively TRBD1 (6 bases). Per the germline V gene, CDR1 is MNHEY and CDR2 is SMNVEV (reference sequence). The germline V and J ends were trimmed by 0 bases and 5 bases, with 11 bases remaining between them. The CDR3 runs to 14 residues. CDR3 residues: CASSLSAGVNEQYF. For the CDR3, the DNA is TGTGCCAGCAGTTTATCGGCAGGGGTCAACGAGCAGTACTTC.

The chain joins TRBV6-1 to TRBJ2-2; D possibly corresponds to TRBD2 (5 bases). Germline lookup yields CDR1 MNHNS and CDR2 SASEGT. V was cut by 10 bases and J by 3 bases, with 18 bases left in between. The CDR3 sequence is 15 residues long. The CDR3 DNA reads TGTGCCATTCCGGACCTTGGAGGTTACACCGGGGAGCTGTTTTTT. Residues: CAIPDLGGYTGELFF.

This clone was counted a few times. V is TRBV5-5 and J is TRBJ2-7; tentative D call: TRBD1 (6 bases). Germline CDR1 reads SGHKS; CDR2 reads YYEKEE (reference sequence). The CDR3 totals 13 residues. V shed 0 bases and J shed 3 bases, with 7 bases lying between them. The CDR3 DNA sequence: TGTGCCAGCAGCTTGGCACAGGGCTACGAGCAGTACTTC. Translating gives CASSLAQGYEQYF.

This chain joins TRBV6-5 and TRBJ1-2; 7 nucleotides match TRBD1. Trimming took 5 bases from V and 6 from J; bases not matched to a gene: 6. The CDR3 loop spans 13 amino acids. The V gene's germline CDR1 is MNHEY and CDR2 SVGAGI. The CDR3 region is CASSGQTGNGYTF. The CDR3 bases are TGTGCCAGCAGTGGCCAGACAGGGAATGGCTACACCTTC.

This chain links TRBV30 with TRBJ2-3, with 8 positions matching TRBD2. The CDR3 is made up of 16 amino acids. With 1 base clipped from V and 4 bases from J, the junction kept 10 bases outside the gene matches. Germline loops: CDR1 GTSNPN, CDR2 SVGIG (reference sequence). CDR3 sequence: CAWSDPWSGGADTQYF. The DNA of the CDR3 is TGTGCCTGGAGTGACCCCTGGAGCGGGGGAGCAGATACGCAGTATTTT.

This clone has only a few counts. The chain links TRBV6-6 to TRBJ1-4, with 10 bases identical to TRBD1. CDR1 is MNHNY and CDR2 is SVGAGI in the germline V gene (reference sequence). This CDR3 comprises 16 residues. V was clipped by 2 bases and J by 4 bases; unmatched bases: 4. For the CDR3, the DNA is TGTGCCAGCAGTTACACCTGGACAGGGGGTAATGAAAAACTGTTTTTT. It translates to CASSYTWTGGNEKLFF.

CDR3 in DNA: TGTGCCAGTAGTATAGGTAGTCCTAGGGGGCAAAATGGCTACACCTTC. It encodes CASSIGSPRGQNGYTF. The rearrangement links TRBV19 to TRBJ1-2, with 7 positions matching TRBD1. CDR1 LNHDA and CDR2 SQIVND come from the germline V gene (reference sequence). V trimming: 1 base; J trimming: 6 bases; junction bases outside the gene matches: 11. This CDR3 is 16 amino acids long.

The V call is TRBV2, the J call TRBJ2-7; 13 bases are shared with TRBD2. The CDR3 runs 16 residues. V was pared by 6 bases and J by 0 bases, with 5 bases of the junction left unmatched. CDR1 and CDR2 (germline): SNHLY, FYNNEI. As DNA, the CDR3 is TGTGCCAGCAGGGGACTAGCGGGGTGGTTCTCCTACGAGCAGTACTTC. Protein: CASRGLAGWFSYEQYF. Supplemented by reference TRBV2 and TRBJ2-7, the full variable domain reads EPEVTQTPSHQVTQMGQEVILRCVPISNHLYFYWYRQILGQKVEFLVSFYNNEISEKSEIFDDQFSVERPDGSNFTLKIRSTKLEDSAMYFCASRGLAGWFSYEQYFGPGTRLTVT.

V gene TRBV11-3 combines with J gene TRBJ2-7, with D possibly TRBD2 on 6 matching bases. Germline V lookup: CDR1 SGHNT, CDR2 YENEEA. This CDR3 has 17 amino acids. V was cut by 5 bases and J by 0 bases, with 20 bases left in between. CDR3: CASSPSRAGRSSYEQYF. The CDR3 bases are TGTGCCAGCAGCCCTTCTCGGGCAGGGAGGAGCTCCTACGAGCAGTACTTC.